This T cell receptor beta chain was obtained from a study of T-cell reconstitution after alpha-beta-depleted transplantation in children. Note on this clonotype: Its target is not known.

Notes on the study in general: After one year, T-cell counts and TCRbeta diversity mostly came from new T cells.

Library preparation (for TCRbeta) was performed with unique molecular identifiers. Each CDR3 protein is one row after TCRdb ran MiXCR on the PCR reads. The sample holds about 240,000 distinct CDR3 sequences; roughly a quarter are singletons and the top ten take about 2.6%. V lost 0 bases, J lost 10 bases, and 9 bases lay in between. The CDR3 loop spans 13 amino acids. The V gene's germline CDR1 is MNHEY and CDR2 SVGAGI. Sequenced here: PBMCs, sampled before TCRalphabeta/CD19-depleted stem cell transplant. The receptor comes from a girl aged 2 to 10 with Fanconi anemia, due to receive a stem cell transplant. V is TRBV6-5 and J is TRBJ2-2; D not certain. CDR3 nucleotides: TGTGCCAGCAGTTACTCGTCCCCTATGGAGCTGTTTTTT. Its translation: CASSYSSPMELFF.